The 20 T cell receptor beta chains reported below all come from one sample, sequenced in a study of vaccination and CD4 T cells after COVID-19. Their recognized antigens are unknown. Treatment of the sample: approximately 9-day PBMC culture with coronavirus spike peptide pools or control peptides (ViraFEST assay). Sequencing of cultured CD4+ T cell DNA used the Oncomine TCR Beta short-read assay. TCRdb called the PCR reads again in MiXCR, with one record for every CDR3 protein. The sample carries 5,700 or so distinct CDR3 sequences, about 40% recorded once. Sequencing input: CD4+ T cells from blood, cultured in vitro. The receptors originated from a human donor who had recovered from COVID-19.

The J gene is TRBJ1-2, the V gene TRBV10-3; a weak D match, TRBD1 (5 bases). V lost 0 bases and J lost 4, with 12 bases in between. CDR1 and CDR2 (germline): ENHRY, SYGVKD. CDR3 length: 15 amino acids. CDR3: CAISESGTGGYGYTF. In nucleotides, the CDR3 is TGTGCCATCAGTGAGTCGGGGACTGGTGGCTATGGCTACACCTTC.

This clonotype was found a few times. The chain links TRBV20-1 to TRBJ2-7, with TRBD1 identical over 10 bases. The germline CDR1 and CDR2 sequences are DFQATT and SNEGSKA (reference sequence). Trimming at V came to 5 bases and at J to 3 bases, leaving 7 bases not matched to a gene. This CDR3 is built from 14 residues. CDR3 coding DNA: TGCAGTGCTCCGGCCAGGGACAGGGGCTACGAGCAGTACTTC. Its protein product is CSAPARDRGYEQYF.

This clonotype was detected a few times. This chain joins TRBV20-1 and TRBJ2-5; D possibly corresponds to TRBD2 (6 bases). Trimming pared 4 bases from V and 5 bases from J, leaving 11 bases between. This CDR3 has 12 amino acids. The V gene's germline CDR1 is DFQATT and CDR2 SNEGSKA (reference sequence). The CDR3: CSANPGEETQYF. The CDR3 DNA follows: TGCAGTGCTAATCCGGGGGAGGAGACCCAGTACTTC.

This clonotype was detected a few times. The chain carries TRBV20-1 and TRBJ2-7; 11 nucleotides match TRBD2. The CDR3 has 15 amino acids. Trimming removed 1 base from V and 6 bases from J; junction bases left unmatched: 8. The germline V gene has CDR1 DFQATT and CDR2 SNEGSKA (reference sequence). In DNA form, the CDR3 reads TGCAGTGCTAGAGCCCTTAGCGGGAGGGCGACCGAGCAGTACTTC. It specifies CSARALSGRATEQYF.

The chain recombines TRBV28 with TRBJ1-1; TRBD1 aligns across 7 bases. This CDR3 contains 14 residues. Germline V gene sequence: CDR1 MDHEN, CDR2 SYDVKM. The V segment lost 4 bases and the J segment 1 base; nucleotides outside the gene matches: 3. CDR3 residues: CASSSYRGNTEAFF. The CDR3 bases are TGTGCCAGCAGTTCATACAGGGGGAACACTGAAGCTTTCTTT.

A remark on this clonotype: One end of the junction varies from germline; a read error may be responsible. The chain is built from TRBV28 and TRBJ2-1, with D perhaps TRBD2 (5 bases). Germline CDR1 MDHEN, CDR2 SYDVKM. The CDR3 is 12 residues long. The CDR3: CASSEMRVVPIF. The CDR3 DNA sequence: TGTGCCAGCAGTGAGATGAGGGTAGTCCCAATCTTC.

The rearrangement links TRBV6-1 to TRBJ1-1, with 7 bases aligning to TRBD1. CDR1 and CDR2 from the germline V gene are MNHNS and SASEGT. CDR3 length: 13 residues. The ends lost 6 bases at V and 0 bases at J; junction bases unmatched: 1. The CDR3 protein is CASRRGLNTEAFF. The CDR3, as DNA: TGTGCCAGCAGGAGGGGGCTGAACACTGAAGCTTTCTTT.

This clonotype is medium-sized by share. The chain joins TRBV7-9 to TRBJ2-5; TRBD2 might be the D (5 bases). This CDR3 has 13 amino acids. V lost 0 bases, J lost 5 bases, and 7 bases lay in between. Germline values: CDR1 SEHNR, CDR2 FQNEAQ (reference sequence). This chain's CDR3 is CASSLASAETQYF. The CDR3 DNA sequence: TGTGCCAGCAGCTTAGCTAGCGCGGAGACCCAGTACTTC.

The sample holds a few counts of this clonotype. The chain is built from TRBV28 and TRBJ2-7; TRBD1 might be the D (5 bases). CDR1 is MDHEN and CDR2 is SYDVKM in the germline V gene. CDR3 length: 13 residues. V gave up 7 bases and J gave up 3 bases, with 13 bases separating them. The CDR3 DNA follows: TGTGCCAGCACGAGAGGCAGGGACTACGAGCAGTACTTC. It specifies CASTRGRDYEQYF.

The chain combines TRBV29-1 with TRBJ2-7; 10 positions agree with TRBD2. The CDR3 is made up of 13 amino acids. Germline V lookup: CDR1 SQVTM, CDR2 ANQGSEA. V lost 4 bases, J lost 2 bases, and 2 bases stayed unmatched. CDR3 amino acids: CSVGTSGTYEQYF. Written as DNA, the CDR3 is TGCAGCGTTGGGACTAGCGGCACCTACGAGCAGTACTTC.

This clonotype appeared a single time. The chain joins TRBV5-1 to TRBJ2-5, with 10 bases aligning to TRBD1. This CDR3 spans 13 amino acids. Germline CDR1 is SGHRS and CDR2 is YFSETQ. The trim removed 3 bases at V and 4 bases at J, leaving 0 bases unmatched. The CDR3 DNA sequence: TGCGCCAGCAGCTGGACAGGGGGAGAGACCCAGTACTTC. Encoded protein: CASSWTGGETQYF.

The V gene is TRBV28, the J gene TRBJ2-5; the D gene could be TRBD1 or TRBD2 (7 bases each). The germline CDR1 and CDR2 sequences are MDHEN and SYDVKM. V gave up 4 bases and J gave up 4 bases, with 16 bases separating them. This CDR3 comprises 15 residues. CDR3 residues: CASSSHRGGVETQYF. The CDR3 DNA sequence: TGTGCCAGCAGTTCGCACAGGGGAGGGGTAGAGACCCAGTACTTC.

This chain joins TRBV29-1 and TRBJ2-7, with D possibly being TRBD1 (5 bases). The CDR3 is 13 amino acids. V was clipped by 6 bases and J by 4 bases, with 16 bases between them. Germline V CDR1 and CDR2: SQVTM, ANQGSEA. The CDR3 region is CSVEQGSGYEQYF. The CDR3 DNA is TGCAGCGTAGAGCAGGGATCGGGTTACGAGCAGTACTTC.

This clonotype was seen only a few times. The chain couples TRBV20-1 to TRBJ2-7, with unresolved D. The V and J ends lost 1 base and 3 bases respectively, with 10 bases between them. The CDR3 has 13 residues. CDR1 is DFQATT, CDR2 SNEGSKA, per germline (reference sequence). CDR3 bases: TGCAGTGCTAGAGCAAGTATGGTCTACGAGCAGTACTTC. Its protein is CSARASMVYEQYF.

V and J are TRBV28 and TRBJ2-7, with TRBD2 matching over 7 bases. The length of the CDR3 is 13 residues. The junction had 8 bases not matched to a gene; V was cut back by 5 bases and J by 7 bases. Germline loops: CDR1 MDHEN, CDR2 SYDVKM. DNA of the CDR3: TGTGCCAGCAGTAAAGGGACTACGGGAGAGCAGTACTTC. Protein: CASSKGTTGEQYF.

The V call is TRBV27, the J call TRBJ1-2; D may be TRBD1 (5 bases). The CDR3 has 15 residues. Trimming removed 5 bases at V and 0 bases at J, with 13 bases between. Per the germline V gene, CDR1 is MNHEY and CDR2 is SMNVEV (reference sequence). The DNA of the CDR3 is TGTGCCAGCAGTAGACGGGACGGCGCTAACTATGGCTACACCTTC. Translating it yields CASSRRDGANYGYTF.

This rearrangement joins TRBV6-2 or TRBV6-3 to TRBJ2-7, with D unclear. The CDR3 runs 12 residues. Germline-derived CDR1 and CDR2 are MNHEY and SVGEGT. Trimming removed 7 bases from V and 3 bases from J, with 10 bases in between. The CDR3 is CASTDRFYEQYF. In nucleotides, the CDR3 is TGTGCCAGCACCGACCGTTTCTACGAGCAGTACTTC.

The CDR3, as DNA: TGCAGTACCGAAGACAGGGAATACGAGCAGTACTTC. Translation gives CSTEDREYEQYF. The chain couples TRBV20-1 to TRBJ2-7; 7 nucleotides agree with TRBD1. The CDR3 runs to 12 residues. Trimming at V came to 8 bases and at J to 4 bases, leaving 8 bases not matched to a gene. The V gene's germline CDR1 is DFQATT and CDR2 SNEGSKA (reference sequence).

The chain recombines TRBV25-1 with TRBJ2-5; 10 positions match TRBD1. This CDR3 has 15 residues. With 4 bases clipped from V and 5 bases from J, the junction kept 7 bases outside the gene matches. Germline loops: CDR1 MGHDK, CDR2 SYGVNS. For the CDR3, the DNA is TGTGCCAGCAGTGGCCGGGACAGGGGTTTGGAGACCCAGTACTTC. Protein: CASSGRDRGLETQYF.

This clonotype is medium-sized by share. The chain carries TRBV20-1 and TRBJ2-5; maybe TRBD2 (5 bases). The V and J ends lost 6 bases and 1 base respectively, with 9 bases between them. The length of the CDR3 is 12 residues. The V gene's germline CDR1 is DFQATT and CDR2 SNEGSKA (reference sequence). The CDR3 region is CSAAGSQETQYF. In DNA form, the CDR3 reads TGCAGTGCGGCGGGTAGCCAAGAGACCCAGTACTTC.